These T cell receptor beta chains were read from a single sample in a study of blood T cell repertoires in COVID-19. TCRdb's copy holds only in-frame clones and misses some; the assay was immunoSEQ multiplex PCR. The table lists tens of thousands of clones, 75% of them singletons. The sample comprised peripheral blood. Receptor source: a man in his 70s with acute or convalescent COVID-19. The CDR3 runs from the conserved cysteine through the conserved F or W. A D gene is named only where the DNA matches it firmly. Rows give clone size only sometimes, using once, few, many, or a class for an expanded clone.

v_call	clone_size	j_call	d_call	cdr3_nt	cdr3_aa
TRBV19	few	TRBJ1-2	.	TGTGCCAGTACCGAGGGAGCTAACTATGGCTACACCTTC	CASTEGANYGYTF
TRBV5-6	.	TRBJ2-1	TRBD1	TGTGCCAGCAGACCTCCCACCGACAGGGGAGCCTACAATGAGCAGTTCTTC	CASRPPTDRGAYNEQFF
TRBV5-4	.	TRBJ2-1	.	TGTGCCAGCAGCTCTAATGGCGGTGAGCAGTTCTTC	CASSSNGGEQFF
TRBV19	.	TRBJ1-2	.	TGTGCCAGTAGTATCCCGGCAGGGGACCTCACCGGCTACACCTTC	CASSIPAGDLTGYTF
TRBV11-2	.	TRBJ1-1	.	TGTGCCAGCAGCTTAGACCCAGGGGTGGGCACTGAAGCTTTCTTT	CASSLDPGVGTEAFF
TRBV7-9	.	TRBJ1-1	.	TGTGCCAGCAGCCGGGACAAGGGTATGAACACTGAAGCTTTCTTT	CASSRDKGMNTEAFF
TRBV6-5	.	TRBJ2-5	TRBD1	TGTGCCAGCAGTTACAGGGACAGGGTTGAGACCCAGTACTTC	CASSYRDRVETQYF
TRBV2	.	TRBJ2-7	TRBD1	TGTGCCAGCAACCTTTGGGTGGACAGGGTCTACGAGCAGTACTTC	CASNLWVDRVYEQYF
TRBV5-1	.	TRBJ2-7	.	TGCGCCAGCAGCTTGGACATCTCCTACGAGCAGTACTTC	CASSLDISYEQYF
TRBV25-1	.	TRBJ2-6	.	TGTGCCAGCAGGGGGGCAAAATCTACAGGGACTGGGGCCAACGTCCTGACTTTC	CASRGAKSTGTGANVLTF
TRBV10-2	.	TRBJ2-7	TRBD2	TGCGCCAGCGTTAGCGGGATTCCCATTTACGAGCAGTACTTC	CASVSGIPIYEQYF
TRBV19	few	TRBJ2-7	TRBD1	TGTGCCAGTAGTCCGAGGACAGGGCCCTACGAGCAGTACTTC	CASSPRTGPYEQYF
TRBV6-5	.	TRBJ2-1	TRBD2	TGTGCCAGCAGGGTGACTAGCGGCGACTACAATGAGCAGTTCTTC	CASRVTSGDYNEQFF
TRBV28	.	TRBJ1-5	.	TGTGCCAGCTGGACAGACAATCAGCCCCAGCATTTT	CASWTDNQPQHF
TRBV19	.	TRBJ2-1	TRBD1	TGTGCCAGTAGTACCTCCGGGACAGTTTACAATGAGCAGTTCTTC	CASSTSGTVYNEQFF
TRBV11-2	.	TRBJ2-2	TRBD2	TGTGCCAGCACAGAGCGGGAGTCGTGGAACACCGGGGAGCTGTTTTTT	CASTERESWNTGELFF
TRBV19	.	TRBJ2-2	TRBD2	TGTGCCACCCACCTGGCGGGAGCCGGGGAGCTGTTTTTT	CATHLAGAGELFF
TRBV7-2	once	TRBJ2-5	TRBD2	TGTGCCAGCAGCTTAATAGCGGGACCCCAAGAGACCCAGTACTTC	CASSLIAGPQETQYF
TRBV7-3	.	TRBJ2-5	TRBD2	TGTGCCAGCAGCTTAATAGCGGGCCAAGAGACCCAGTACTTC	CASSLIAGQETQYF
TRBV9	few	TRBJ1-1	.	TGTGCCAGCAGCGTAGACACGCGGGGCACTGAAGCTTTCTTT	CASSVDTRGTEAFF
TRBV6-4	.	TRBJ2-7	.	TGTGCCAGCAGTGAGGTTGAAGATAGGGGATCTTACGAGCAGTACTTC	CASSEVEDRGSYEQYF
TRBV24-1	.	TRBJ2-1	TRBD2	TGTGCCACCAGTGAATCCAGCGGGAGTGTCTACAATGAGCAGTTCTTC	CATSESSGSVYNEQFF
TRBV6-5	few	TRBJ2-3	TRBD1	TGTGCCAGCAATTCTCCGCAGGGGGCTGGGGATACGCAGTATTTT	CASNSPQGAGDTQYF
TRBV7-3	once	TRBJ2-2	TRBD1	TGTGCCAGCAGCTTAAGTGGTTCCTGGACAGGGATAAACACCGGGGAGCTGTTTTTT	CASSLSGSWTGINTGELFF
TRBV28	few	TRBJ1-5	.	TGTGCCAGCTGCTTGGGGGCACTGGGGGCCCAGCATTTT	CASCLGALGAQHF
TRBV6-6	once	TRBJ1-1	TRBD1	TGTGCCAGCAGTTCGCTCAGACAGGGGGCTACAAAAGCTTTCTTT	CASSSLRQGATKAFF
TRBV11-3	.	TRBJ1-1	.	TGTGCCAGCAGCTCACAGGGACCGACAGCTGAAGCTTTCTTT	CASSSQGPTAEAFF
TRBV9	.	TRBJ1-1	TRBD1	TGTGCCAGCAGCGTGGACAGGGGAACTGAAGCTTTCTTT	CASSVDRGTEAFF
TRBV11-2	.	TRBJ2-5	.	TGTGCCAGCAGCCCGACAGCCCTAGGACGGGAGACCCAGTACTTC	CASSPTALGRETQYF
TRBV14	.	TRBJ1-3	.	TGTGCCAGCAGCCAAGATTTGGCAGACTCTGGAAACACCATATATTTT	CASSQDLADSGNTIYF
TRBV7-6	.	TRBJ1-6	.	TGTGCCAGCAGCTTAGAGGTGGGGAGGAATAATTCACCCCTCCACTTT	CASSLEVGRNNSPLHF
TRBV9	few	TRBJ2-1	.	TGTGCCAGCAAAGGGGATTCTAACTACAATGAGCAGTTCTTC	CASKGDSNYNEQFF